The subject of this entry is one T cell receptor beta chain. V was pared by 6 bases and J by 10 bases, with 10 bases of the junction left unmatched. CDR3 length: 14 amino acids. Germline CDR1 SNHLY, CDR2 FYNNEI. As originally analysed: Amplification of reference gene primers provided the estimated nucleated cell counts. The assay was immunoSEQ multiplex PCR, and TCRdb's table has in-frame clones only and misses some. V and J calls and clone size are as listed in that table; D and trimming were resolved from the DNA. Counted here are over 45,000 clones, roughly four fifths occurring once; the ten biggest clones make up roughly 7.7%. This entry belongs to a study of blood T cell repertoires in COVID-19. Study as a whole: Both acute and convalescent COVID-19 samples were obtained from the United States, Italy and Spain. In each case, the material was cDNA or gDNA derived from T cells, B-cell-depleted T cells, or PBMCs.

Sequencing used peripheral blood. The rearrangement joins TRBV2 to TRBJ2-1; the match to TRBD1 covers 9 bases. This receptor was obtained from a woman of 80 years or more with acute or convalescent COVID-19. The DNA for the CDR3 is TGTGCCAGCAGAGGACCGGGACAGGGAGAAGAGCAGTTCTTC. Its translation is CASRGPGQGEEQFF.